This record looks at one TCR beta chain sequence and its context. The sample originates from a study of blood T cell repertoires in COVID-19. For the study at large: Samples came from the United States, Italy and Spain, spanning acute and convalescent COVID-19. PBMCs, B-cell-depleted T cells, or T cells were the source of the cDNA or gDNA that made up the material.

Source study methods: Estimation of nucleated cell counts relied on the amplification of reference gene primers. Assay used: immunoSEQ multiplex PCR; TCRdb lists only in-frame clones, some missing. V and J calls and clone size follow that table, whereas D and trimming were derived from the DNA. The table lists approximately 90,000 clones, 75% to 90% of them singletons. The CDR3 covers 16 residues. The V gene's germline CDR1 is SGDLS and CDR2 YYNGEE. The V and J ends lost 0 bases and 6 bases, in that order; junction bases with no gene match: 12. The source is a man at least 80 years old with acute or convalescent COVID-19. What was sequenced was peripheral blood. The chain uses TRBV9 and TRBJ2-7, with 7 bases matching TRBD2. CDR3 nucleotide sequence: TGTGCCAGCAGCGTAGGGGTGACTAGCCTGTTTGCCGAGCAGTACTTC. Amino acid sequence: CASSVGVTSLFAEQYF.